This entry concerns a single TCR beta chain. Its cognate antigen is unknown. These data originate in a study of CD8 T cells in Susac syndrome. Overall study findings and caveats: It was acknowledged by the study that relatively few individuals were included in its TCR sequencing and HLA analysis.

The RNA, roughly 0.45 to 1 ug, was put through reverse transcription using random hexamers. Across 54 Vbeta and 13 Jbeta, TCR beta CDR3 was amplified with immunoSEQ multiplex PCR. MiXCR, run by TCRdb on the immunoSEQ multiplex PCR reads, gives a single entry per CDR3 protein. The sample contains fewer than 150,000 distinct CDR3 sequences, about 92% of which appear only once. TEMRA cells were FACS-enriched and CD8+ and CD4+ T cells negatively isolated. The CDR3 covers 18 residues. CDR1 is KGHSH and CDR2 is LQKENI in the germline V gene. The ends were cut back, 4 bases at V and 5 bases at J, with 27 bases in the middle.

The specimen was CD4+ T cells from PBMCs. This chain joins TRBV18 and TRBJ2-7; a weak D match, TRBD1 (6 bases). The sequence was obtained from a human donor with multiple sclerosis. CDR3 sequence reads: CASSRAPGTSQSINEQYF. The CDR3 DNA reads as TGTGCCAGCTCACGCGCCCCCGGGACAAGTCAATCCATCAACGAGCAGTACTTC. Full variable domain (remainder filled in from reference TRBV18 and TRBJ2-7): NAGVMQNPRHLVRRRGQEARLRCSPMKGHSHVYWYRQLPEEGLKFMVYLQKENIIDESGMPKERFSAEFPKEGPSILRIQQVVRGDSAAYFCASSRAPGTSQSINEQYFGPGTRLTVT.